Detailed here is one TCR beta chain. Survey-level resolution applied to immunoSEQ assay v3.0. Method: immunoSEQ multiplex PCR; TCRdb's copy keeps in-frame clones and lacks some. Of more than 25,000 clones listed, about 90% are singletons. This specimen comes from a study of long-term antiretroviral therapy in people with HIV. Study background: Samples from the earliest time points predate the 2015 immediate-ART recommendation by about a decade.

The CDR3 totals 16 residues. The germline V gene has CDR1 LNHDA and CDR2 SQIVND (reference sequence). Trimming removed 7 bases from V and 5 bases from J; junction bases left unmatched: 14. The sequence was obtained from a man in his fifties or sixties with HIV. The chain joins TRBV19 to TRBJ2-1, with 7 bases aligning to TRBD2. The sequences come from unsorted PBMCs, collected 2 years after starting antiretroviral therapy. The CDR3 DNA follows: TGTGCCAGTAACCTCCTAGGCGGGAGTCCCCACAATGAGCAGTTCTTC. It is translated as CASNLLGGSPHNEQFF.